This is a list of T cell receptor beta chains from one sample in a study of blood T cell repertoires in COVID-19. TCRdb's table, derived via immunoSEQ multiplex PCR, lists solely in-frame clones and lacks some. Among a few hundred thousand clones, around nine tenths were seen once, and the ten largest hold around 12%. The sequenced sample was peripheral blood. The origin of the receptors is a woman aged 55-69 years with acute or convalescent COVID-19. Each CDR3 is given with its conserved first and last residue. D genes are given only for firm matches. Some rows mark clone size as missing; the rest say once, few, many or name a class of expanded clone.

>TRBV6-2/TRBV6-3|TRBD2|TRBJ2-7|once
TGTGCCAGCAGTGGGGTCGCACTAGCGGGGCTCTCCTACGAGCAGTACTTC
CASSGVALAGLSYEQYF
>TRBV6-5|.|TRBJ1-5|.
TGTGCCAGCAGCCAAGGGGGTCAGCCCCAGCATTTT
CASSQGGQPQHF
>TRBV10-3|TRBD1|TRBJ1-5|few
TGTGCCATTAGTTCCGGGACAGGGAACGGGCCCCAGCATTTT
CAISSGTGNGPQHF
>TRBV28|.|TRBJ1-2|.
TGTGCCAGCAGTTTATTGGCAGGAATAAATGGCTACACCTTC
CASSLLAGINGYTF
>TRBV7-6|.|TRBJ2-3|.
TGTGCCAGCAGCCCGATGACGGGGTTCACAGATACGCAGTATTTT
CASSPMTGFTDTQYF
>TRBV5-1|.|TRBJ1-1|.
TGCGCCAGCAGCTACTCAGGGTTTGTCACTGAAGCTTTCTTT
CASSYSGFVTEAFF
>TRBV11-3|TRBD2|TRBJ2-2|once
TGTGCCAGCAGCTTAGAGGGACTAGCGGGTGGCACCGGGGAGCTGTTTTTT
CASSLEGLAGGTGELFF
>TRBV21-1|.|TRBJ1-6|once
TGTGCCCCCTCTGTCAGGGGTAGGTCACCCCTCCACTTT
CAPSVRGRSPLHF
>TRBV6-2/TRBV6-3|TRBD1|TRBJ1-5|.
TGTGCCAGCAGTGACAGGGGTGGCAATCAGCCCCAGCATTTT
CASSDRGGNQPQHF
>TRBV25-1|.|TRBJ2-2|.
TGTGCCAGCAGTGGTCGGAGGGCTAACACCGGGGAGCTGTTTTTT
CASSGRRANTGELFF
>TRBV6-5|TRBD2|TRBJ2-1|.
TGTGCCAGCAGTTACTTAGGGCTAGCGGGGAACAATGAGCAGTTCTTC
CASSYLGLAGNNEQFF
>TRBV7-3|.|TRBJ2-4|.
TGTGCCAGCAGCTTAACAGGCCCAGCGGACCTTCGCATAGCCAAAAACATTCAGTACTTC
CASSLTGPADLRIAKNIQYF
>TRBV5-5|.|TRBJ2-7|.
TGTGCCAGCAGCTTGAGAGGGAGGCCCGGTGACGAGCAGTACTTC
CASSLRGRPGDEQYF
>TRBV7-2|TRBD1|TRBJ1-6|.
TGTGCCAGCAGCTTTCACGCAGGACAGGGGAATTCACCCCTCCACTTT
CASSFHAGQGNSPLHF
>TRBV5-1|TRBD1|TRBJ2-7|.
TGCGCCAGCAGCTACGGGACAGACTACGAGCAGTACTTC
CASSYGTDYEQYF
>TRBV27|.|TRBJ2-7|.
TGTGCCAGCAGTTCTCTATCCTACGAGCAGTACTTC
CASSSLSYEQYF
>TRBV6-2/TRBV6-3|TRBD2|TRBJ2-5|.
TGTGCCAGCAGTTACGCGCTAGCGGGGGGGCTGGGAGAGACCCAGTACTTC
CASSYALAGGLGETQYF
>TRBV6-6|.|TRBJ2-6|.
.
CASSPVGQGTFGANVLTF
>TRBV6-2/TRBV6-3|TRBD2|TRBJ2-7|.
TGTGCCAGCAGTTACTTTCCTAGCGGGATTCCCTACGAGCAGTACTTC
CASSYFPSGIPYEQYF
>TRBV9|TRBD2|TRBJ2-7|.
TGTGCCAGCAGCACGGGACTAGCGGGAGTCGAGCGCGAGCAGTACTTC
CASSTGLAGVEREQYF
>TRBV2|.|TRBJ2-7|.
TGTGCCAGCAGTGGACCAATGCAGGACTTC
CASSGPMQDF
>TRBV7-6|TRBD2|TRBJ2-1|.
TGTGCCAGCAGCTTAGGGGGGAGGGCCCGCAATGAGCAGTTCTTC
CASSLGGRARNEQFF
>TRBV6-5|.|TRBJ1-2|.
TGTGCCAGCCGGACAGTTAACTATGGCTACACCTTC
CASRTVNYGYTF
>TRBV6-5|.|TRBJ2-2|.
TGTGCCAGCAGTTTCGGGACAACGAACACCGGGGAGCTGTTTTTT
CASSFGTTNTGELFF
>TRBV7-2|TRBD1|TRBJ1-1|.
TGTGCCAGCAGCTTATCTGGACAGGGGGTAATGAACACTGAAGCTTTCTTT
CASSLSGQGVMNTEAFF
>TRBV23-1|.|TRBJ2-7|.
TGCGCCAGCAGTCCCCACGACTCCCACCTTCCTTACGAGCAGTACTTC
CASSPHDSHLPYEQYF
>TRBV12-3/TRBV12-4|TRBD1|TRBJ2-4|once
TGTGCCAGCAGTATCGGACAGGGAAGGATTCAGTACTTC
CASSIGQGRIQYF
>TRBV18|TRBD1|TRBJ1-1|.
TGTGCCAGCTCACCGACGACAGGGGAGAGAAACACTGAAGCTTTCTTT
CASSPTTGERNTEAFF
>TRBV6-2/TRBV6-3|.|TRBJ1-5|.
TGTGCCAGCAGTTACTCGCGTCCCGCGGGGGAACCCACTTATAGCAATCAGCCCCAGCATTTT
CASSYSRPAGEPTYSNQPQHF